Listed below are T cell receptor beta chains from one sample, sequenced in a study of blood T cells in healthy people across ages. Each CDR3 protein gets one entry after TCRdb re-called the 5' RACE reads with MiXCR. This sample yields roughly 800,000 distinct CDR3 sequences, of which about a quarter are seen a single time; around 3% belongs to the top ten. The same data also contributed to another study, on T cells of mothers and their children.

The sequencing sample was made of blood. The receptors originated from a boy aged 5-17 years in good health. The CDR3 runs from the conserved cysteine through the conserved F or W. D genes are given only for firm matches. Where a row states a size, it is once, few, many or the class of an expanded clone; other rows omit it.

few,.,TRBV6-6,TRBJ2-7,CASIRDINSYEQYF,TGTGCCTCTATCCGGGACATAAACTCCTACGAGCAGTACTTC
.,.,TRBV29-1,TRBJ2-5,CSVSGVSGETQYF,TGCAGCGTGTCAGGGGTTTCGGGAGAGACCCAGTACTTC
.,TRBD1,TRBV10-3,TRBJ1-2,CAISRDRVNYTF,TGTGCCATCAGCCGGGACAGGGTAAACTACACCTTC
.,.,TRBV3-1,TRBJ2-7,CASSQESETGGQYF,TGTGCCAGCAGCCAAGAATCTGAAACAGGCGGCCAGTACTTC
.,TRBD2,TRBV6-5,TRBJ2-1,CASSYSSGGASYEQFF,TGTGCCAGCAGTTACTCTAGCGGGGGGGCTTCATATGAGCAGTTCTTC
.,TRBD1,TRBV6-5,TRBJ2-5,CASSYEGARETQYF,TGTGCCAGCAGTTACGAGGGGGCCAGGGAGACCCAGTACTTC
.,TRBD2,TRBV5-1,TRBJ2-7,CASRTGAGVAYEQYF,TGCGCCAGCCGGACTGGAGCGGGGGTCGCCTACGAGCAGTACTTC
.,.,TRBV7-9,TRBJ2-7,CASSLAPVPGYEQYF,TGTGCCAGCAGCTTAGCTCCCGTCCCGGGGTACGAGCAGTACTTC
.,.,TRBV12-5,TRBJ2-2,CASGFPAGELFF,TGTGCTAGTGGTTTCCCGGCGGGGGAGCTGTTTTTT
.,.,TRBV3-1,TRBJ2-7,CASSQPSRSYEQYF,TGTGCCAGCAGCCAACCCTCGCGGTCCTACGAGCAGTACTTC
few,.,TRBV29-1,TRBJ1-6,CSVVWQGNSPLHF,TGCAGCGTTGTTTGGCAGGGGAATTCACCCCTCCACTTT
few,TRBD2,TRBV20-1,TRBJ2-5,CSVLPPTSGGEETQYF,TGCAGTGTTCTTCCACCCACTAGCGGGGGGGAAGAGACCCAGTACTTC
many,.,TRBV7-9,TRBJ2-4,CASSLGDIQYF,TGTGCCAGCAGCTTAGGGGACATTCAGTACTTC
few,.,TRBV7-3,TRBJ2-7,CASSLQGSSSYEQYF,TGTGCCAGCAGCCTCCAGGGGTCCTCTTCCTACGAGCAGTACTTC
.,TRBD2,TRBV12-3/TRBV12-4,TRBJ2-1,CASSRRAAGGYNEQFF,TGTGCCAGCAGCCGGCGTGCAGCGGGGGGTTACAATGAGCAGTTCTTC
.,.,TRBV18,TRBJ2-7,CASSPSALTYEQYF,TGTGCCAGCTCACCATCGGCCTTGACCTACGAGCAGTACTTC
.,.,TRBV28,TRBJ2-7,CASSYPLTGNGEQYF,TGTGCCAGCAGTTATCCCCTTACCGGGAACGGCGAGCAGTACTTC
.,TRBD1,TRBV2,TRBJ1-1,CASSGRQGNTEAFF,TGTGCCAGCAGTGGCAGACAGGGGAACACTGAAGCTTTCTTT
.,TRBD2,TRBV20-1,TRBJ2-5,CSALAGGRETQYF,TGCAGTGCCTTAGCGGGGGGACGAGAGACCCAGTACTTC
few,.,TRBV28,TRBJ1-4,CASSGRMGEKLFF,TGTGCCAGCAGTGGACGGATGGGTGAAAAACTGTTTTTT
few,TRBD2,TRBV30,TRBJ2-4,CAWSVGRGDKNIQYF,TGTGCCTGGAGTGTAGGCCGGGGGGACAAAAACATTCAGTACTTC
few,.,TRBV2,TRBJ2-7,CASHRAKSSYEQYF,TGTGCCAGTCATCGGGCTAAAAGCTCCTACGAGCAGTACTTC
few,.,TRBV9,TRBJ2-2,CASSVYSNTGELFF,TGTGCCAGCAGCGTATACAGTAACACCGGGGAGCTGTTTTTT
.,TRBD2,TRBV24-1,TRBJ2-1,CATSDSRSTSGRNNEQFF,TGTGCCACCAGTGATTCCCGCTCGACTAGCGGGAGGAACAATGAGCAGTTCTTC
.,.,TRBV21-1,TRBJ1-5,CASSKEILKDGNQPQHF,TGTGCCAGCAGCAAAGAGATTCTAAAGGACGGCAATCAGCCCCAGCATTTT
few,TRBD2,TRBV4-2,TRBJ2-5,CASSQVTSGGAVETQYF,TGTGCCAGCAGCCAAGTAACTAGCGGGGGGGCCGTGGAGACCCAGTACTTC
.,TRBD1,TRBV7-9,TRBJ1-1,CASSPGPGGNTEAFF,TGTGCCAGCAGCCCCGGGCCAGGGGGGAACACTGAAGCTTTCTTT
many,.,TRBV6-5,TRBJ2-2,CASSYSSRPSFLGELFF,TGTGCCAGCAGTTACTCGTCGCGCCCCTCCTTCCTGGGGGAGCTGTTTTTT
.,.,TRBV5-1,TRBJ2-6,CASSFGVQASSGANVLTF,TGCGCCAGCAGCTTCGGCGTACAGGCAAGCTCTGGGGCCAACGTCCTGACTTTC
few,TRBD2,TRBV6-1,TRBJ2-5,CASSSGGTQETQYF,TGTGCCAGCAGCTCCGGGGGGACCCAAGAGACCCAGTACTTC